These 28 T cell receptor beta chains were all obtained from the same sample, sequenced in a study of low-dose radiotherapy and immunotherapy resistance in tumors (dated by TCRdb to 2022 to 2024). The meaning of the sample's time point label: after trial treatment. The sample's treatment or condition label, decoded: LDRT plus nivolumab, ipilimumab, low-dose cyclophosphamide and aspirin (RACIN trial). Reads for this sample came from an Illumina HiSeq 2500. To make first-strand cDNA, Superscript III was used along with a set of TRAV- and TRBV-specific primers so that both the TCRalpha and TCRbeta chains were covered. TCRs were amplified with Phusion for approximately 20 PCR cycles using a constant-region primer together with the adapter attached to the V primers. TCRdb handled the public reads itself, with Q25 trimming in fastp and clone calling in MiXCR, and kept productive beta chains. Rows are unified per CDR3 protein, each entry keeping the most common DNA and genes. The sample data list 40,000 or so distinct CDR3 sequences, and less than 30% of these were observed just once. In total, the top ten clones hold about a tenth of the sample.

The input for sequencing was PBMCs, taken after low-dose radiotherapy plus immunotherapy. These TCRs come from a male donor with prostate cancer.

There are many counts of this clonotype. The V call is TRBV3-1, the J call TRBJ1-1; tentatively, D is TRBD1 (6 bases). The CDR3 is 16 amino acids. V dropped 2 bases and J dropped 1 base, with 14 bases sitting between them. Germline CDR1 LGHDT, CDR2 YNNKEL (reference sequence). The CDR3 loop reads CASSQWGAAQNTEAFF. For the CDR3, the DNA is TGTGCCAGCAGCCAATGGGGGGCCGCTCAGAACACTGAAGCTTTCTTT.

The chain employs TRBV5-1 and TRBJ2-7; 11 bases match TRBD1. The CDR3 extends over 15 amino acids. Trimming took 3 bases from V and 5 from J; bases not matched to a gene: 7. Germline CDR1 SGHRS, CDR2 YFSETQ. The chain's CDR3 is CASSSADRGLNEQYF. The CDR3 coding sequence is TGCGCCAGCAGCTCCGCGGACAGGGGGCTAAACGAGCAGTACTTC. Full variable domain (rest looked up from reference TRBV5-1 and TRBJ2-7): KAGVTQTPRYLIKTRGQQVTLSCSPISGHRSVSWYQQTPGQGLQFLFEYFSETQRNKGNFPGRFSGRQFSNSRSEMNVSTLELGDSALYLCASSSADRGLNEQYFGPGTRLTVT.

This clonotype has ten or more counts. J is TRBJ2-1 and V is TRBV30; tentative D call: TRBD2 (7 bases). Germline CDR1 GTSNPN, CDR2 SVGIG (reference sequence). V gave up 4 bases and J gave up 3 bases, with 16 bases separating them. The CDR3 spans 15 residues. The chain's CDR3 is CAWKGGASGYNEQFF. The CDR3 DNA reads TGTGCCTGGAAAGGGGGGGCTAGCGGCTACAATGAGCAGTTCTTC. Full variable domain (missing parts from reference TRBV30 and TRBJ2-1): SQTIHQWPATLVQPVGSPLSLECTVEGTSNPNLYWYRQAAGRGLQLLFYSVGIGQISSEVPQNLSASRPQDRQFILSSKKLLLSDSGFYLCAWKGGASGYNEQFFGPGTRLTVL.

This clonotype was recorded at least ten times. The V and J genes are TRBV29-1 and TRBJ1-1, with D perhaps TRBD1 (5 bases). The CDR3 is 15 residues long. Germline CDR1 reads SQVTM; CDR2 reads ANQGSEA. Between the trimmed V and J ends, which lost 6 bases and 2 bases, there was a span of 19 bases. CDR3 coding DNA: TGCAGCGTCCAGTTAGACGGGGCAGGTAACACTGAAGCTTTCTTT. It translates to CSVQLDGAGNTEAFF.

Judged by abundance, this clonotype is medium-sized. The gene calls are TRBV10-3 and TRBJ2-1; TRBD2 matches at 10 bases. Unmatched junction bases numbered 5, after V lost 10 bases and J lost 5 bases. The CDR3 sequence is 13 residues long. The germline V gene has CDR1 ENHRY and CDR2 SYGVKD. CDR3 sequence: CATLAGEDNEQFF. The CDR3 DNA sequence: TGTGCCACCCTAGCGGGAGAAGACAATGAGCAGTTCTTC.

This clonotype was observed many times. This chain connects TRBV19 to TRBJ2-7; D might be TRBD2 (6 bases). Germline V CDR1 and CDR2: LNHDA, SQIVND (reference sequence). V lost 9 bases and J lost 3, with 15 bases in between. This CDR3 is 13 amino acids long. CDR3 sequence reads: CASRRGLLYEQYF. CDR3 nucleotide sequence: TGTGCCAGCAGGAGGGGTCTACTCTACGAGCAGTACTTC. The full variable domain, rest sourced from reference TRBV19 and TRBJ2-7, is DGGITQSPKYLFRKEGQNVTLSCEQNLNHDAMYWYRQDPGQGLRLIYYSQIVNDFQKGDIAEGYSVSREKKESFPLTVTSAQKNPTAFYLCASRRGLLYEQYFGPGTRLTVT.

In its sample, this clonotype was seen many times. The CDR3: CASSLGSREQFF. The CDR3 nucleotides are TGTGCCAGCAGCTTAGGATCGCGTGAGCAGTTCTTC. The chain combines TRBV7-6 with TRBJ2-1; D unresolved. V gave up 1 base and J gave up 9 bases, with 7 bases separating them. The CDR3 has 12 amino acids. Germline CDR1 reads SGHVS; CDR2 reads FNYEAQ.

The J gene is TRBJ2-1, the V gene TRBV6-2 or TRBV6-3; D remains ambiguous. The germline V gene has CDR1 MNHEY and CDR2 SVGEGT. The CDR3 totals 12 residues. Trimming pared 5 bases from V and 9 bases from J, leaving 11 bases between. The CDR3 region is CASSEATVEQFF. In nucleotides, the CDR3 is TGTGCCAGCAGTGAAGCTACGGTTGAGCAGTTCTTC.

In nucleotides, the CDR3 is TGCGCCAGCAGCGGAGGGAGCGGGGGGCCCTACAATGAGCAGTTCTTC. It codes for CASSGGSGGPYNEQFF. The chain joins TRBV5-1 to TRBJ2-1; 9 nucleotides agree with TRBD2. With V trimmed by 4 bases and J by 2 bases, 7 bases remained unmatched. Germline loops: CDR1 SGHRS, CDR2 YFSETQ. The CDR3 is 16 residues long.

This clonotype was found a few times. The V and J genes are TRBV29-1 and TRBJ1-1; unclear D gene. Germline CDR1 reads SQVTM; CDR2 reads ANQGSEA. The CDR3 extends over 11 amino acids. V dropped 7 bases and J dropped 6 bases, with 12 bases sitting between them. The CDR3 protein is CSADRAAEAFF. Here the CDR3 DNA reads TGCAGCGCAGATAGAGCGGCTGAAGCTTTCTTT.

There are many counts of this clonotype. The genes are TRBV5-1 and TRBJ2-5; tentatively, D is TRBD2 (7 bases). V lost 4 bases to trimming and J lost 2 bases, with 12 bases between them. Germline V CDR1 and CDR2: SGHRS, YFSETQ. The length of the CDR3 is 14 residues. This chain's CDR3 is CASSIQGGQETQYF. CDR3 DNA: TGCGCCAGCAGCATACAGGGAGGGCAAGAGACCCAGTACTTC.

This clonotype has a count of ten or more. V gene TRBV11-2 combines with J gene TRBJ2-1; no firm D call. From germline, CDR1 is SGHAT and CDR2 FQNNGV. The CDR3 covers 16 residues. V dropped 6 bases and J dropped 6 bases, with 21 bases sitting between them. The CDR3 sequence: CASSPQRLGAGNEQFF. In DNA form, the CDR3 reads TGTGCCAGCAGTCCCCAGAGGCTAGGAGCCGGCAATGAGCAGTTCTTC.

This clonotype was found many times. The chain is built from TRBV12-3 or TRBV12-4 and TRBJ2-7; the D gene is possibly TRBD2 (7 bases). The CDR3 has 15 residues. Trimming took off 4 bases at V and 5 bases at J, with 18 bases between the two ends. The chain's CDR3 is CASSWRGGRANEQYF. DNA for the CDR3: TGTGCCAGCAGTTGGAGGGGGGGCCGGGCGAACGAGCAGTACTTC.

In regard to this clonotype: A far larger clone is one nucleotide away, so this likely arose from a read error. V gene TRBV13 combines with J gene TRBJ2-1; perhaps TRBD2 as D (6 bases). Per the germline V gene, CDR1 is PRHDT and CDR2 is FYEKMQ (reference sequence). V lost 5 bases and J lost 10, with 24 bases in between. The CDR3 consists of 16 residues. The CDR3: CASSQQPGASAYEQFF. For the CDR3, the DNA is TGTGCCAGCAGCCAACAACCCGGGGCTAGCGCATACGAGCAGTTCTTC.

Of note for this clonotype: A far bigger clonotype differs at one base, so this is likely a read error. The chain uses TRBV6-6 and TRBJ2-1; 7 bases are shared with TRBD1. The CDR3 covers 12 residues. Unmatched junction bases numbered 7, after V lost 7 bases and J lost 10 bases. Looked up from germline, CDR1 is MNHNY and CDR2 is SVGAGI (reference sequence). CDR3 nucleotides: TGTGCCAGCAATAGGGACAGCTACGAGCAGTTCTTC. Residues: CASNRDSYEQFF.

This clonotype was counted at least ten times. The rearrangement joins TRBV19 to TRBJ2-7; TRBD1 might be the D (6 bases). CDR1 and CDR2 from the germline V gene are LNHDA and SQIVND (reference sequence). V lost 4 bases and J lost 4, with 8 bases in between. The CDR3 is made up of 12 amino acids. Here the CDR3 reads CASSSGQYEQYF. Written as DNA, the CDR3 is TGTGCCAGTAGTAGTGGACAGTACGAGCAGTACTTC.

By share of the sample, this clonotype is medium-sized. CDR3 loop: CASSQSSYEQYF. The CDR3 coding sequence is TGTGCCAGCAGCCAGAGCTCCTACGAGCAGTACTTC. J is TRBJ2-7 and V is TRBV5-6, with D hard to call. The germline CDR1 and CDR2 sequences are SGHDT and YYEEEE. V lost 4 bases, J lost 0 bases, and 5 bases lay in between. The CDR3 is 12 amino acids. Combining the CDR3 with reference TRBV5-6 and TRBJ2-7 gives the whole variable domain DAGVTQSPTHLIKTRGQQVTLRCSPKSGHDTVSWYQQALGQGPQFIFQYYEEEERQRGNFPDRFSGHQFPNYSSELNVNALLLGDSALYLCASSQSSYEQYFGPGTRLTVT.

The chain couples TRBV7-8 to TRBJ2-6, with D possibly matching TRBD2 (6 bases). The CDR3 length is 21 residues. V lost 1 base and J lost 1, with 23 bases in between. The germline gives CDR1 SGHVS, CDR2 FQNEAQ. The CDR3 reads CASSLDRLPGLTMSGANVLTF. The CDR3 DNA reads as TGTGCCAGCAGCTTAGACCGCCTACCGGGACTGACGATGTCTGGGGCCAACGTCCTGACTTTC.

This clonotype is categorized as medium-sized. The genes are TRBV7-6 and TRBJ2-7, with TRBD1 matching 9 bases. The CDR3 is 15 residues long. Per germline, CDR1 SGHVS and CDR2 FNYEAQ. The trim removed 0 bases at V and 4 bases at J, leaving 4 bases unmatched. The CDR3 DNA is TGTGCCAGCAGCTTAGCCGGGACAGGGTCGTACGAGCAGTACTTC. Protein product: CASSLAGTGSYEQYF.

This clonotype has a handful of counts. The CDR3, as DNA: TGTGCCAGCAGCTTAGCGCAGGGTTTAGAGACCCAGTACTTC. This translates into CASSLAQGLETQYF. This chain joins TRBV7-2 and TRBJ2-5; tentative D call: TRBD1 (5 bases). Germline V gene lookup returns CDR1 SGHTA and CDR2 FQGNSA. With 0 bases removed from V and 4 bases from J, the gap between germline ends came to 9 bases. The CDR3 is made up of 14 amino acids.

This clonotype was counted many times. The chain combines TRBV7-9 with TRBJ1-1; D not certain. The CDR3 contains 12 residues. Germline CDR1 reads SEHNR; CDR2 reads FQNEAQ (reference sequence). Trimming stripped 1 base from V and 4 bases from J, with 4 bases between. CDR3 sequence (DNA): TGTGCCAGCAGCTTAGGCTCCACTGAAGCTTTCTTT. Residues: CASSLGSTEAFF. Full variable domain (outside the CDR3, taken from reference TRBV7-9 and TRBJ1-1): DTGVSQNPRHKITKRGQNVTFRCDPISEHNRLYWYRQTLGQGPEFLTYFQNEAQLEKSRLLSDRFSAERPKGSFSTLEIQRTEQGDSAMYLCASSLGSTEAFFGQGTRLTVV.

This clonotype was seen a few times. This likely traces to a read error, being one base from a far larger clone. The DNA for the CDR3 is TGCAGTGCTACACCCCAGGGATGGGGCCTAATAGGCGGGAGTACATCCTACAATGAGCAGTACTTC. This encodes CSATPQGWGLIGGSTSYNEQYF. The chain uses TRBV20-1 and TRBJ2-5, with 7 bases identical to TRBD2. V shed 4 bases and J 11 bases; nucleotides not matched to a gene: 40. Germline V lookup: CDR1 DFQATT, CDR2 SNEGSKA (reference sequence). CDR3 length: 22 amino acids.

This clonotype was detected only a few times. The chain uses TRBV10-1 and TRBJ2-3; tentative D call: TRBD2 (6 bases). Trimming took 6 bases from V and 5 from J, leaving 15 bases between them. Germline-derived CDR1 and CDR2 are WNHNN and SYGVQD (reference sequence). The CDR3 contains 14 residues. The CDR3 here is CASRDTNGGDTQYF. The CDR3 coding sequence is TGCGCCAGCAGGGACACGAACGGGGGAGATACGCAGTATTTT.

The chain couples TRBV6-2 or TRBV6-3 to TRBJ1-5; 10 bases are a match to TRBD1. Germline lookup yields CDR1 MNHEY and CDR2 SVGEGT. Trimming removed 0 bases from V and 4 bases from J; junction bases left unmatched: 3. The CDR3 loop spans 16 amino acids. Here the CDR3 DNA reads TGTGCCAGCAGTTACTCGACAGGGGGCAAAAATCAGCCCCAGCATTTT. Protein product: CASSYSTGGKNQPQHF.

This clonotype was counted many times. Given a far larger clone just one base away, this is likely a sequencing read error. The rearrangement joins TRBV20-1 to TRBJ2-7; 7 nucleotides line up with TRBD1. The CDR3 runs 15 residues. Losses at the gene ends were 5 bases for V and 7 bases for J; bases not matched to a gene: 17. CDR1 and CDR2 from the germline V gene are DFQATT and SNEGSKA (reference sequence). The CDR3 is CSAGTVEYSYNEQYF. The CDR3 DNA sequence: TGCAGTGCTGGGACAGTTGAATACTCCTACAATGAGCAGTACTTC.

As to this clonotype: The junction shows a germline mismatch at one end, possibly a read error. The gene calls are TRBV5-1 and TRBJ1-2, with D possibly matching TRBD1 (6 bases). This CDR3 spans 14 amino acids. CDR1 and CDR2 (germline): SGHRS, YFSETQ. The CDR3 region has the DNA TGCGCCAGCAGCTGGGGCAGGGGTGGCTATGGCGACACCTTC. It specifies CASSWGRGGYGDTF.

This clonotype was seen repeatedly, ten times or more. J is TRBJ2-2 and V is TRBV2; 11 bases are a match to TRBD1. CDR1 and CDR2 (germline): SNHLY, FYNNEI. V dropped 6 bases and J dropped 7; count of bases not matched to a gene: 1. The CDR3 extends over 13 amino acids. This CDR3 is CASRDRGLGELFF. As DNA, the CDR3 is TGTGCCAGCAGGGACAGGGGGCTCGGGGAGCTGTTTTTT.

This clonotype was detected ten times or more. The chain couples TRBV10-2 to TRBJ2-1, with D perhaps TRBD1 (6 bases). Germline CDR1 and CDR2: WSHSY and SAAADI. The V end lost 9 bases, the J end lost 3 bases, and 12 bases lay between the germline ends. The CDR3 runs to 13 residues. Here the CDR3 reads CASHRDGYNEQFF. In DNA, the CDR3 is TGCGCCAGTCACAGGGATGGCTACAATGAGCAGTTCTTC.